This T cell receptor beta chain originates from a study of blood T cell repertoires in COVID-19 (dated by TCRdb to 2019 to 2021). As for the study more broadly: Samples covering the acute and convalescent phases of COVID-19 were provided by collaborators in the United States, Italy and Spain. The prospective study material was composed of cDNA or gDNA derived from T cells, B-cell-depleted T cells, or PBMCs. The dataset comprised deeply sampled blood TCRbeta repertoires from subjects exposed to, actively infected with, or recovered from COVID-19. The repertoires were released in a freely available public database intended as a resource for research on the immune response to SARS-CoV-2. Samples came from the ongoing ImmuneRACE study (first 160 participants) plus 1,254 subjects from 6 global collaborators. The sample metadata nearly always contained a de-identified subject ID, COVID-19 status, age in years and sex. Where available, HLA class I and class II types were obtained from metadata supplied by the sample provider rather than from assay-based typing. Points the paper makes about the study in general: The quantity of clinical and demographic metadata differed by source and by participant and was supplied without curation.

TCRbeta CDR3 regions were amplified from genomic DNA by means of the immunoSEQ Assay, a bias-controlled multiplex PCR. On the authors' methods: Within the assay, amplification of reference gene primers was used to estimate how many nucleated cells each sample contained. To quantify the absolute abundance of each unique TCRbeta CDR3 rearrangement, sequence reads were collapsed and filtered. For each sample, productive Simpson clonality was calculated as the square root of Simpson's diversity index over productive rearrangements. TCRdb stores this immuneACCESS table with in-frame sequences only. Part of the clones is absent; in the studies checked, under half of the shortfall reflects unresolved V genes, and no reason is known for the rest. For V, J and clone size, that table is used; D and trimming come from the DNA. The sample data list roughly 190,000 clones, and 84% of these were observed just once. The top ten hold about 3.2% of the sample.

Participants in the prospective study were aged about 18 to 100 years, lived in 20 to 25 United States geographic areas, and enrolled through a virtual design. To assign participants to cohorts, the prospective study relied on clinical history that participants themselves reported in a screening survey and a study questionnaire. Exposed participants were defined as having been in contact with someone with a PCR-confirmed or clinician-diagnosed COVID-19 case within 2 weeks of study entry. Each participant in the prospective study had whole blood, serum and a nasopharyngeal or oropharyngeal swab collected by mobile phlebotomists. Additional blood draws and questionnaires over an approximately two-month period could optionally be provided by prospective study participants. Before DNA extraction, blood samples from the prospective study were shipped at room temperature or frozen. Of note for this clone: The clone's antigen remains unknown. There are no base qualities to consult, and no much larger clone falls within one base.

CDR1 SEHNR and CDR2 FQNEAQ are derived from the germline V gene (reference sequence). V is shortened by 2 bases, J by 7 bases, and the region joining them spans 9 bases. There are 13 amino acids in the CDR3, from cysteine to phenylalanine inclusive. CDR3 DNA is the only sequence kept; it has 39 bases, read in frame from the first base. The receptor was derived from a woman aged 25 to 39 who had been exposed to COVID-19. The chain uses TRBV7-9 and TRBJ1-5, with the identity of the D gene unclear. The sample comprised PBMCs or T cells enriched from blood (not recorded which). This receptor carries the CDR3 CASSLSLAQPQHF. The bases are TGTGCCAGCAGCTTAAGTCTAGCCCAGCCCCAGCATTTT.